One sample yielded the 5 T cell receptor beta chains listed below, sequenced in a study of T cell responses to AZD1222 COVID-19 vaccine. Assay: immunoSEQ multiplex PCR; the TCRdb copy retains only in-frame clones and omits some. The sample records around 97,000 clones, approximately 88% being singletons. This material consisted of peripheral blood, taken on day 0 of AZD1222 vaccination. Receptors originate from an adult in good health.

For the CDR3, the DNA is TGTGCCAGCAGTCCCGGGCCGCAAAACATTCAGTACTTC. The encoded protein is CASSPGPQNIQYF. V gene TRBV27 combines with J gene TRBJ2-4; D gene unclear. The germline CDR1 and CDR2 sequences are MNHEY and SMNVEV (reference sequence). The CDR3 totals 13 residues. Trimming removed 5 bases at V and 5 bases at J, with 10 bases between.

The V and J genes are TRBV28 and TRBJ1-1; D possibly corresponds to TRBD1 (6 bases). The CDR3 contains 14 residues. V gave up 7 bases and J gave up 1 base, with 13 bases separating them. CDR1 is MDHEN, CDR2 SYDVKM, per germline. CDR3 loop: CASNLRGGNTEAFF. The CDR3 region has the DNA TGTGCCAGCAACCTGAGGGGGGGGAACACTGAAGCTTTCTTT.

J is TRBJ1-6 and V is TRBV7-9; 7 bases are shared with TRBD1. J was trimmed by 7 bases and V by 3 bases; bases with no gene match: 0. Germline CDR1 reads SEHNR; CDR2 reads FQNEAQ (reference sequence). This CDR3 region has 13 residues. The CDR3 reads CASSLDRNSPLHF. The CDR3, as DNA: TGTGCCAGCAGCTTGGACAGGAATTCACCCCTCCACTTT.

This chain uses TRBV6-6 with TRBJ1-1; 9 bases are shared with TRBD1. The V gene end was trimmed by 5 bases and the J gene end by 0 bases; junction bases not matched to a gene: 7. In germline, CDR1 is MNHNY, CDR2 SVGAGI (reference sequence). The CDR3 is made up of 16 amino acids. CDR3 nucleotides: TGTGCCAGCAGTCGACCGGGACAGGGAGTGAACACTGAAGCTTTCTTT. This gives the protein CASSRPGQGVNTEAFF.

The V and J genes are TRBV12-3 or TRBV12-4 and TRBJ1-1; 7 positions agree with TRBD1. V lost 3 bases and J lost 7; bases outside the gene matches: 5. The CDR3 loop spans 13 amino acids. CDR3 in DNA: TGTGCCAGCAGTTTGGGCAGGGGGGGTGAAGCTTTCTTT. Encoded protein: CASSLGRGGEAFF.